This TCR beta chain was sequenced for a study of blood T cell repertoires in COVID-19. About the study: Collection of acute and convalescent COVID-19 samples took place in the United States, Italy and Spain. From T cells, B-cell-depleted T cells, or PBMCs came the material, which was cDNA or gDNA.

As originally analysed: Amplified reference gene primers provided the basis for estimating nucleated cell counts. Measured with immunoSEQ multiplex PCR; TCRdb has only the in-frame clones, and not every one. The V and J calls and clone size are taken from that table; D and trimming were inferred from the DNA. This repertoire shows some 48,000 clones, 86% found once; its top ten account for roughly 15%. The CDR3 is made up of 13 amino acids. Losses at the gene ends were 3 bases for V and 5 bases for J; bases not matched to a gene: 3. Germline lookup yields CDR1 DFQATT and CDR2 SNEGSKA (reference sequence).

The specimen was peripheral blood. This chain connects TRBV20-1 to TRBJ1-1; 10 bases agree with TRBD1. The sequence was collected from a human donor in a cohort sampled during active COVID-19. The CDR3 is CSASRTGGTEAFF. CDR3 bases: TGCAGTGCTAGTCGGACAGGGGGGACTGAAGCTTTCTTT.